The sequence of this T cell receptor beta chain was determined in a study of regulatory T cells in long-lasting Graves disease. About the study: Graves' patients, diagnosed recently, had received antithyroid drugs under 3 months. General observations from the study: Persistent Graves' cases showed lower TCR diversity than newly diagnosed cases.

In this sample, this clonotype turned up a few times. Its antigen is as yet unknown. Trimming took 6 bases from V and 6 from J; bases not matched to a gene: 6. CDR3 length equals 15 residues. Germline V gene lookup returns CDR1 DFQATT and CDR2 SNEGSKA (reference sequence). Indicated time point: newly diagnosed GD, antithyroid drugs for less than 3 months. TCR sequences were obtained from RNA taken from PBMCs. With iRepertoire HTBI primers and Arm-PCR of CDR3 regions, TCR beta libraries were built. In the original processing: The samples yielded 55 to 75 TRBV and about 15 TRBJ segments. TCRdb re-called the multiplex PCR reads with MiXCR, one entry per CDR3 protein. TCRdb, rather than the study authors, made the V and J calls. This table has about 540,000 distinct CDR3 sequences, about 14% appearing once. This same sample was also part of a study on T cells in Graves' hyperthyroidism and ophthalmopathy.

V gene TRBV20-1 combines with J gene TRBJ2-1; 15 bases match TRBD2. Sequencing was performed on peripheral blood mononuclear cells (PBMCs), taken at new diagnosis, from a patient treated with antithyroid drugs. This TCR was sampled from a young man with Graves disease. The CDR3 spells CSARTSGRAFNEQFF. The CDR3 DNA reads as TGCAGTGCGAGGACTAGCGGGAGGGCTTTCAATGAGCAGTTCTTC.